The present T cell receptor (beta chain) was sequenced within a study of human T cells and chemical hapten exposure (dated by TCRdb to the early 2020s). Looking at the study overall: For sensitization, 2% DPC in acetone was applied to a roughly 2 cm by roughly 2 cm area of upper inner arm skin. Patients additionally received weekly therapeutic DPC doses to the scalp throughout the roughly 25-week study period. This study followed changes in the peripheral blood TCR repertoire in vivo during primary and secondary sensitization of alopecia patients to the hapten diphenylcyclopropenone (DPC). Patch testing was done on the upper back using Finn chambers containing 0.01% DPC, and results were scored after 6 days according to International Contact Dermatitis Research Group standards. Blood samples were taken from patients before sensitization (week 0) and then at 2, 6 and about 24 weeks after DPC sensitization. Most of the patients in the cohort were female, and the cohort covered alopecia areata with under or over 50% scalp involvement, alopecia totalis and alopecia universalis. Libraries were pooled for sequencing, and variation in per-sample TCR yields was attributed mainly to small differences in library volumes within the pool. Blood for TCR sequencing was provided by twenty-nine alopecia patients at one to four time points (pre-sensitization, 2, 6 and 24 weeks).

What the research found in general, with its limitations: DPC sensitization did not change the number of TCRs with a frequency above 1 in 1000, and there was no evidence of changes in global repertoire structure. After repeated subsampling, changes were observed in the strength of the expansion versus patch-test correlation and in the threshold at which the correlation became significant. Compared with pre-sensitization or healthy control sets, expanded TCRs formed significantly more large CDR3 similarity clusters, which is consistent with antigen-driven responses. The number of PT1 expanded TCRs positively correlated with patch test score, significant at thresholds 8, 16 and 32 but not 4. Because all patients had alopecia, a presumed autoimmune disease, the immune response of the patients might differ from that of healthy individuals.

In the case of this clonotype: This clone's antigen is unknown. No base quality values were provided; no much bigger clone lies one nucleotide off.

The protocol used for the library was RACE. TCRdb lists the instrument as NextSeq 500. During library preparation, unique molecular identifiers were attached to individual cDNA molecules so that TCRs could be counted quantitatively and reproducibly. For every blood RNA sample, sequencing covered both the TCR alpha and TCR beta chains. The published analysis was carried out like this. Samples had a median of roughly 91,000 TCRs, with a range from 23,224 to 690,600. V, J and CDR3 annotation of the TCR reads was performed with the Decombinator software suite. Every sample was subsampled to the same number of TCRs (28,000) for the PS versus PT1 abundance plots. Expanded TCRs were defined as absent before sensitization and observed at least eight times at the 2-week time point. TCRdb reworked the public reads: Q25 trimming with fastp, MiXCR clone assembly, productive beta chains retained. Merged by CDR3 protein, the rows form single entries marked with the most common genes and DNA. It is TCRdb's table, rather than the study itself, that gives the V and J calls and clone size. A total of 330,000 or so distinct CDR3 sequences appear in this sample, about 6% of them only once. The ten largest clones represent about 5.6% of the sample.

The time point label of this sample denotes: patch test 2, 6 weeks after DPC sensitization. This specimen's treatment or condition label, per the study, means: therapeutic diphenylcyclopropenone sensitization with weekly scalp DPC. Blood at each patch-test visit was drawn before the patch test was applied. Patients were considered eligible if aged 18 to 70, diagnosed with alopecia and deemed suitable for DPC therapy, and patients were excluded if pregnant. Unfractionated whole blood was collected in Tempus Blood RNA tubes, and total RNA was extracted from that blood. Spanning cysteine to phenylalanine, the CDR3 consists of 15 amino acids. Only CDR3 DNA remains: 45 bases, in frame from the first base. Reading the germline V gene gives CDR1 SGDLS and CDR2 YYNGEE. V was cut back by 5 bases and J by 2 bases, leaving a gap of 13 bases between them.

The chain is assembled from TRBV9 and TRBJ2-2, with no confidently assigned D gene. This clonotype was obtained from a woman younger than 30 with alopecia areata. Some clones in this sample may be carry-over from other donors' samples. The source material was whole blood, sampled in connection with sensitization to the hapten diphenylcyclopropenone (DPC). Here is the DNA: TGTGCCAGCAGTGAGGCGGCCCTAAACACCGGGGAGCTGTTTTTT. Its protein is CASSEAALNTGELFF.